The 15 T cell receptor beta chains given below trace back to one sample, sequenced in a study of cytomegalovirus exposure and HLA in healthy donors (dated 2017 in TCRdb). Library creation used the immunoSEQ multiplex PCR assay. The multiplex PCR relied on a mix of 60 forward primers for TCR Vbeta segments and 13 reverse primers for TCR Jbeta segments. TCRdb took over this immuneACCESS table, retaining in-frame rearrangements with V and J assigned. Such tables are incomplete; in checked studies, under half of the missing clones stem from an unresolved V gene, and the remainder is unexplained. The sample records about 160,000 clones, around four fifths of which are singletons. The leading ten clones occupy 1.9% of the sample. The specimen was PBMCs. The receptors were sampled from a man aged 18-30 years in good health and CMV-seronegative.

The rearrangement joins TRBV5-6 to TRBJ2-7; 13 bases are a match to TRBD2. Germline V lookup: CDR1 SGHDT, CDR2 YYEEEE. The CDR3 has 16 amino acids. The junction had 4 bases not matched to a gene; V was cut back by 4 bases and J by 0 bases. This chain's CDR3 is CASSRLAGGFSYEQYF. The CDR3 DNA sequence: TGTGCCAGCAGCCGACTAGCGGGAGGCTTCTCCTACGAGCAGTACTTC.

This rearrangement joins TRBV2 to TRBJ2-3, with D possibly matching TRBD1 (6 bases). The CDR3 loop spans 14 amino acids. CDR1 is SNHLY and CDR2 is FYNNEI in the germline V gene. V was pared by 5 bases and J by 0 bases, with 9 bases between. CDR3 in amino acids: CASSIQGSTDTQYF. The CDR3 bases are TGTGCCAGCAGTATACAGGGTAGCACAGATACGCAGTATTTT. The variable domain in full, completed from reference TRBV2 and TRBJ2-3, reads EPEVTQTPSHQVTQMGQEVILRCVPISNHLYFYWYRQILGQKVEFLVSFYNNEISEKSEIFDDQFSVERPDGSNFTLKIRSTKLEDSAMYFCASSIQGSTDTQYFGPGTRLTVL.

The rearrangement joins TRBV19 to TRBJ1-4; D is undetermined. This CDR3 contains 14 residues. V dropped 6 bases and J dropped 5 bases, with 13 bases sitting between them. Germline CDR1 and CDR2: LNHDA and SQIVND (reference sequence). This CDR3 is CASSLQWPNEKLFF. The CDR3, as DNA: TGTGCCAGTAGCCTCCAGTGGCCCAATGAAAAACTGTTTTTT.

The rearrangement joins TRBV30 to TRBJ2-1; D not certain. CDR3 size: 13 residues. Germline V gene sequence: CDR1 GTSNPN, CDR2 SVGIG (reference sequence). Trimming shortened V by 0 bases and J by 2 bases, and 5 bases separated the two germline ends. The CDR3 nucleotides are TGTGCCTGGAGTGTCTCCCCCTACAATGAGCAGTTCTTC. It is translated as CAWSVSPYNEQFF.

This chain joins TRBV28 and TRBJ1-2, with 7 bases matching TRBD1. The CDR3 consists of 13 residues. The V gene's germline CDR1 is MDHEN and CDR2 SYDVKM. Unmatched junction bases numbered 9, after V lost 11 bases and J lost 3 bases. CDR3 sequence (DNA): TGTGCCCTCGGTGGAGGGGGCTACTATGGCTACACCTTC. This translates into CALGGGGYYGYTF.

The chain uses TRBV7-8 and TRBJ2-4; TRBD2 matches 9 bases. J was trimmed by 0 bases and V by 2 bases; bases with no gene match: 17. This CDR3 is built from 21 residues. Germline loops: CDR1 SGHVS, CDR2 FQNEAQ. The CDR3: CASSLYRLSGGRRIAKNIQYF. The CDR3 DNA reads TGTGCCAGCAGCTTATATCGTCTTAGCGGGGGTCGTAGAATAGCCAAAAACATTCAGTACTTC. The whole variable domain, remainder taken from reference TRBV7-8 and TRBJ2-4, is GAGVSQSPRYKVAKRGQDVALRCDPISGHVSLFWYQQALGQGPEFLTYFQNEAQLDKSGLPSDRFFAERPEGSVSTLKIQRTQQEDSAVYLCASSLYRLSGGRRIAKNIQYFGAGTRLSVL.

The chain recombines TRBV10-2 with TRBJ1-6; 9 positions agree with TRBD1. The CDR3 runs 15 residues. From germline, CDR1 is WSHSY and CDR2 SAAADI. After removal of 3 bases from V and 10 bases from J, the junction contained 7 bases not matched to a gene. In DNA form, the CDR3 reads TGCGCCAGCAGTGAAGGGACAGGGCTTGGCTCACCCCTCCACTTT. Translated: CASSEGTGLGSPLHF.

V and J are TRBV10-3 and TRBJ2-1; TRBD1 matches 9 bases. CDR1 is ENHRY, CDR2 SYGVKD, per germline. The CDR3 loop spans 16 amino acids. The junction had 14 bases not matched to a gene; V was cut back by 6 bases and J by 8 bases. The CDR3 is CAIRSTKSGTGHEQFF. Written as DNA, the CDR3 is TGTGCCATCAGATCAACAAAATCCGGGACAGGGCATGAGCAGTTCTTC.

V is TRBV7-3 and J is TRBJ2-3, with 11 bases that match TRBD2. Trimming cost V 5 bases and J 6 bases; bases outside gene matches: 10. Germline V gene sequence: CDR1 SGHTA, CDR2 FQGTGA. The length of the CDR3 is 16 residues. CDR3 sequence reads: CASSTTLAGGGDTQYF. The CDR3 nucleotides read TGTGCCAGCAGCACGACTCTAGCGGGAGGTGGGGATACGCAGTATTTT.

This rearrangement joins TRBV28 to TRBJ1-4; TRBD1 agrees at 7 bases. The trim removed 6 bases at V and 11 bases at J, leaving 6 bases unmatched. This CDR3 is built from 12 residues. Looked up from germline, CDR1 is MDHEN and CDR2 is SYDVKM. CDR3 nucleotides: TGTGCCAGCAGCGAACGGACAGGTAAACTGTTTTTT. This codes for CASSERTGKLFF.

J is TRBJ2-7 and V is TRBV9, with D maybe TRBD1 (6 bases). V gave up 4 bases and J gave up 5 bases, with 19 bases separating them. Germline V gene sequence: CDR1 SGDLS, CDR2 YYNGEE. The CDR3 totals 15 residues. The CDR3 spells CASSPFRDTTHEQYF. CDR3 DNA sequence: TGTGCCAGCAGCCCCTTCCGGGACACCACCCACGAGCAGTACTTC.

The chain recombines TRBV5-1 with TRBJ2-3; no reliable D call. CDR3 length equals 13 residues. Germline lookup yields CDR1 SGHRS and CDR2 YFSETQ. Trimming took 0 bases from V and 4 from J, leaving 6 bases between them. The CDR3 protein is CASSLDSADTQYF. DNA for the CDR3: TGCGCCAGCAGCTTGGACTCTGCAGATACGCAGTATTTT.

The chain joins TRBV7-2 to TRBJ2-7, with 8 bases fitting TRBD1. From germline, CDR1 is SGHTA and CDR2 FQGNSA. V was pared by 5 bases and J by 12 bases, with 9 bases of the junction left unmatched. CDR3 length equals 12 residues. The CDR3 nucleotides are TGTGCCAGCAGCCTACGGACAGGGCGTCTGTACTTC. Translated, it gives CASSLRTGRLYF.

This chain joins TRBV6-5 and TRBJ2-5; D call uncertain. Per the germline V gene, CDR1 is MNHEY and CDR2 is SVGAGI. The CDR3 is 14 amino acids. Trimming removed 1 base at V and 6 bases at J, with 12 bases between. CDR3 bases: TGTGCCAGCAGTTACTACAGTTCCGTGAAGACCCAGTACTTC. Its protein is CASSYYSSVKTQYF.

The rearrangement joins TRBV2 to TRBJ1-1; weak D call: TRBD1 (5 bases). The CDR3 consists of 15 residues. V was trimmed by 4 bases and J by 2 bases, leaving 14 bases between them. CDR1 SNHLY and CDR2 FYNNEI come from the germline V gene. The CDR3 sequence is CASSVEGATNTEAFF. In nucleotides, the CDR3 is TGTGCCAGCAGTGTAGAAGGGGCCACTAACACTGAAGCTTTCTTT.